These 32 T cell receptor beta chains share one sample of origin, sequenced in a study of spatial heterogeneity in lung cancer. TCRdb processed the 5' RACE reads anew with MiXCR; each CDR3 protein has one entry. The profile shows over 6,000 distinct CDR3 sequences, 4.5% to 6% of them singletons. Time point described: sample taken at primary tumor resection. Whole RNA was taken from tumor, nontumor lung or frozen PBMC; it was then sequenced unsorted. Sample: PBMCs, taken at surgery. Every receptor here comes from a male donor with early-stage non-small cell lung cancer.

There are many counts of this clonotype. The chain has TRBV13 and TRBJ2-7, with a tentative D call TRBD2 (5 bases). The V end was cut by 5 bases, the J end by 1 base, with 15 bases between. Germline-derived CDR1 and CDR2 are PRHDT and FYEKMQ (reference sequence). The CDR3 extends over 15 amino acids. This CDR3 reads CASSPRASGSYEQYF. CDR3 in DNA: TGTGCCAGCAGCCCAAGGGCAAGCGGATCCTACGAGCAGTACTTC.

The sample holds many counts of this clonotype. This rearrangement joins TRBV19 to TRBJ2-5; possibly TRBD2 for D (7 bases). Trimming left V 5 bases short and J 5 bases short, with 12 bases between. CDR3 length equals 13 residues. The germline CDR1 and CDR2 sequences are LNHDA and SQIVND (reference sequence). In nucleotides, the CDR3 is TGTGCCAGTAGTCCCGGGGGGCTGGAGACCCAGTACTTC. This encodes CASSPGGLETQYF.

The gene calls are TRBV27 and TRBJ2-2; maybe TRBD1 (6 bases). The V end was cut by 4 bases, the J end by 4 bases, with 10 bases between. The CDR3 has 14 amino acids. Germline assignment: CDR1 MNHEY and CDR2 SMNVEV (reference sequence). The CDR3 coding sequence is TGTGCCAGCAGTTCGCAGGGGACCACCGGGGAGCTGTTTTTT. Amino acid sequence: CASSSQGTTGELFF.

This clonotype was recorded many times. This chain connects TRBV19 to TRBJ1-4; D is undetermined. V dropped 6 bases and J dropped 3 bases, with 11 bases sitting between them. The CDR3 has 14 amino acids. Germline-derived CDR1 and CDR2 are LNHDA and SQIVND (reference sequence). CDR3 sequence: CASSPERANEKLFF. The CDR3 bases are TGTGCCAGTAGCCCCGAGAGGGCTAATGAAAAACTGTTTTTT. Together with reference TRBV19 and TRBJ1-4, the CDR3 gives the full variable domain: DGGITQSPKYLFRKEGQNVTLSCEQNLNHDAMYWYRQDPGQGLRLIYYSQIVNDFQKGDIAEGYSVSREKKESFPLTVTSAQKNPTAFYLCASSPERANEKLFFGSGTQLSVL.

The rearrangement uses TRBV5-1 and TRBJ2-5, with 9 bases matching TRBD1. Germline loops: CDR1 SGHRS, CDR2 YFSETQ. V lost 0 bases to trimming and J lost 6 bases; unmatched junction nucleotides: 9. This CDR3 region has 16 residues. This CDR3 reads CASSLGTGDPTKTQYF. CDR3 nucleotides: TGCGCCAGCAGCTTGGGGACAGGGGACCCAACAAAGACCCAGTACTTC.

The chain uses TRBV11-1 and TRBJ2-1; no reliable D call. This CDR3 region has 15 residues. In germline, CDR1 is SGHAT, CDR2 FQDESV (reference sequence). Trimming pared 3 bases from V and 2 bases from J, leaving 11 bases between. The DNA of the CDR3 is TGTGCCAGCAGCTTCATTGAGGAGACCTACAATGAGCAGTTCTTC. Its protein is CASSFIEETYNEQFF.

This clonotype was observed a handful of times. The chain employs TRBV29-1 and TRBJ2-5, with 7 bases identical to TRBD1. The CDR3 extends over 14 amino acids. With V trimmed by 6 bases and J by 2 bases, 9 bases remained unmatched. Germline V CDR1 and CDR2: SQVTM, ANQGSEA. CDR3 protein: CSVRQAGGQETQYF. The CDR3, as DNA: TGCAGCGTACGACAGGCAGGGGGTCAAGAGACCCAGTACTTC.

There are many counts of this clonotype. The CDR3 loop is CASRVSGTGEITGELFF. The DNA for the CDR3 is TGTGCCAGCAGGGTATCCGGGACAGGGGAGATCACCGGGGAGCTGTTTTTT. The chain carries TRBV12-3 or TRBV12-4 and TRBJ2-2; 10 bases are a match to TRBD1. This CDR3 region has 17 residues. Trimming took 6 bases from V and 4 from J; bases not matched to a gene: 11.

Many counts were recorded for this clonotype. This sequence joins TRBV27 and TRBJ1-2; 9 nucleotides agree with TRBD1. CDR3 length equals 13 residues. Germline trimming cut 4 bases from V and 4 bases from J; bases unmatched to any gene: 1. The germline V gene has CDR1 MNHEY and CDR2 SMNVEV (reference sequence). The CDR3 DNA is TGTGCCAGCAGTTCGGACAGGGGCTATGGCTACACCTTC. Translating gives CASSSDRGYGYTF.

This clonotype was detected ten times or more. The genes are TRBV30 and TRBJ1-2, with TRBD1 matching 9 bases. V shed 3 bases and J 8 bases; nucleotides not matched to a gene: 16. Germline CDR1 is GTSNPN and CDR2 is SVGIG (reference sequence). The CDR3 extends over 16 amino acids. As DNA, the CDR3 is TGTGCCTGGAGAGGAGGGACAGGGACGTCAACGGGGGGCTACACCTTC. Amino acid sequence: CAWRGGTGTSTGGYTF.

This clonotype was seen at least ten times. The V gene is TRBV5-8, the J gene TRBJ1-2; 8 bases line up with TRBD1. This CDR3 is 14 amino acids long. Trimming at V came to 0 bases and at J to 2 bases, leaving 0 bases not matched to a gene. In germline, CDR1 is SGHTS, CDR2 YDEGEE. The CDR3 nucleotides read TGTGCCAGCAGCTTGGGGGACAGGAACTATGGCTACACCTTC. Protein: CASSLGDRNYGYTF.

This clonotype was observed many times. The chain joins TRBV25-1 to TRBJ2-7; 7 nucleotides match TRBD1. V was pared by 8 bases and J by 2 bases, with 15 bases of the junction left unmatched. CDR3 length equals 16 residues. Germline V CDR1 and CDR2: MGHDK, SYGVNS. This CDR3 is CASAYRDSEFPYEQYF. The CDR3 DNA reads as TGTGCCAGCGCATACCGGGACAGTGAATTTCCCTACGAGCAGTACTTC.

Many counts were recorded for this clonotype. The genes are TRBV6-5 and TRBJ2-5; D may be TRBD1 or TRBD2 (5 bases each). Deletions cut 0 bases from V and 3 bases from J, with 11 bases between. The CDR3 is made up of 15 amino acids. The germline CDR1 and CDR2 sequences are MNHEY and SVGAGI. The CDR3 reads CASSYSGAAEETQYF. The DNA for the CDR3 is TGTGCCAGCAGTTACTCCGGGGCGGCAGAAGAGACCCAGTACTTC.

This clonotype was seen ten or more times. The chain carries TRBV5-1 and TRBJ1-4; 7 nucleotides align to TRBD1. The CDR3 sequence is 15 residues long. Germline CDR1 SGHRS, CDR2 YFSETQ. V dropped 4 bases and J dropped 3; count of bases not matched to a gene: 6. CDR3 sequence: CASSPDRAANEKLFF. The CDR3 region has the DNA TGCGCCAGCAGCCCTGACAGGGCAGCTAATGAAAAACTGTTTTTT. Full variable domain (remainder filled in from reference TRBV5-1 and TRBJ1-4): KAGVTQTPRYLIKTRGQQVTLSCSPISGHRSVSWYQQTPGQGLQFLFEYFSETQRNKGNFPGRFSGRQFSNSRSEMNVSTLELGDSALYLCASSPDRAANEKLFFGSGTQLSVL.

This clonotype was observed at least ten times. The rearrangement joins TRBV10-3 to TRBJ1-5; D remains ambiguous. The CDR3 sequence is 15 residues long. Germline values: CDR1 ENHRY, CDR2 SYGVKD. Trimming removed 0 bases from V and 0 bases from J, with 6 bases in between. CDR3 in DNA: TGTGCCATCAGTGAGTCGCCGGGTAGCAATCAGCCCCAGCATTTT. Its translation is CAISESPGSNQPQHF.

This clonotype was counted many times. This chain joins TRBV7-9 and TRBJ2-1; 9 bases align to TRBD1. Trimming at V came to 3 bases and at J to 6 bases, leaving 3 bases not matched to a gene. The CDR3 is 14 residues long. The germline V gene has CDR1 SEHNR and CDR2 FQNEAQ (reference sequence). CDR3 in amino acids: CASSLGQGRNEQFF. The CDR3 DNA sequence: TGTGCCAGCAGCTTGGGACAGGGTCGCAATGAGCAGTTCTTC.

This clonotype was seen a handful of times. The V and J genes are TRBV3-1 and TRBJ2-7; TRBD2 is a possible D gene (6 bases). This CDR3 contains 13 residues. Trimming left V 2 bases short and J 1 base short, with 6 bases between. Germline lookup yields CDR1 LGHDT and CDR2 YNNKEL (reference sequence). For the CDR3, the DNA is TGTGCCAGCAGCCAACGGGGGTCCTACGAGCAGTACTTC. Its protein product is CASSQRGSYEQYF.

This clonotype was detected many times. This chain joins TRBV24-1 and TRBJ2-1; a possible D gene is TRBD2 (6 bases). The CDR3 loop spans 17 amino acids. Germline CDR1 KGHDR, CDR2 SFDVKD. Trimming left V 7 bases short and J 0 bases short, with 18 bases between. The CDR3 DNA follows: TGTGCCACCAGCGGAGGGGCATTTCATAGCTCCTACAATGAGCAGTTCTTC. It encodes CATSGGAFHSSYNEQFF.

This clonotype has ten or more counts. The rearrangement joins TRBV19 to TRBJ1-6; unclear D gene. The CDR3 extends over 15 amino acids. Germline CDR1 LNHDA, CDR2 SQIVND (reference sequence). Trimming stripped 3 bases from V and 6 bases from J, with 12 bases between. For the CDR3, the DNA is TGTGCCAGTAGTATTAAGGGCGGCGGTAATTCACCCCTCCACTTT. Protein product: CASSIKGGGNSPLHF.

The chain carries TRBV29-1 and TRBJ1-5; 8 bases line up with TRBD1. Germline values: CDR1 SQVTM, CDR2 ANQGSEA. J was trimmed by 6 bases and V by 4 bases; bases with no gene match: 8. This CDR3 spans 14 amino acids. This CDR3 is CSVVMAGGGQPQHF. DNA of the CDR3: TGCAGCGTTGTAATGGCAGGGGGCGGTCAGCCCCAGCATTTT.

This clonotype was detected ten times or more. The chain combines TRBV5-1 with TRBJ1-1, with unresolved D. V was pared by 1 base and J by 3 bases, with 13 bases between. CDR3 length: 15 amino acids. Germline CDR1 reads SGHRS; CDR2 reads YFSETQ. Here the CDR3 DNA reads TGCGCCAGCAGCTTGAGGGTTCAAGGCGACACTGAAGCTTTCTTT. The encoded protein is CASSLRVQGDTEAFF.

V is TRBV6-5 and J is TRBJ1-1, with 7 bases lining up with TRBD1. CDR1 and CDR2 from the germline V gene are MNHEY and SVGAGI. Germline trimming cut 6 bases from V and 0 bases from J; bases unmatched to any gene: 4. The CDR3 sequence is 14 residues long. The CDR3 bases are TGTGCCAGCAGACGGGGACAGATGAACACTGAAGCTTTCTTT. Encoded protein: CASRRGQMNTEAFF.

V gene TRBV27 combines with J gene TRBJ2-7; the D is unclear. The length of the CDR3 is 14 residues. With 2 bases removed from V and 7 bases from J, the gap between germline ends came to 15 bases. Germline loops: CDR1 MNHEY, CDR2 SMNVEV (reference sequence). CDR3 nucleotide sequence: TGTGCCAGCAGTTTACGAATTAATGTCCATGAGCAGTACTTC. Translation: CASSLRINVHEQYF.

The V and J genes are TRBV10-3 and TRBJ2-7, with 9 bases fitting TRBD2. The junction had 4 bases not matched to a gene; V was cut back by 4 bases and J by 3 bases. Germline CDR1 ENHRY, CDR2 SYGVKD. The CDR3 totals 14 residues. The CDR3 DNA is TGTGCCATCAGTGGAACTAGCGGGCTCTACGAGCAGTACTTC. Amino acid sequence: CAISGTSGLYEQYF.

At least ten counts were recorded for this clonotype. This chain links TRBV20-1 with TRBJ2-1; 7 positions agree with TRBD1. Germline CDR1 DFQATT, CDR2 SNEGSKA (reference sequence). This CDR3 spans 14 amino acids. V was pared by 5 bases and J by 2 bases, with 6 bases of the junction left unmatched. The CDR3 loop reads CSAPTGVAYNEQFF. Written as DNA, the CDR3 is TGCAGTGCTCCCACAGGGGTTGCCTACAATGAGCAGTTCTTC.

This clonotype showed up many times. The chain recombines TRBV20-1 with TRBJ2-3, with a weak D call TRBD2 (5 bases). Germline V gene lookup returns CDR1 DFQATT and CDR2 SNEGSKA (reference sequence). The CDR3 contains 14 residues. Trimming removed 6 bases from V and 2 bases from J, with 15 bases in between. The CDR3 spells CSAPERQYTDTQYF. As DNA, the CDR3 is TGCAGTGCCCCCGAGCGGCAGTACACAGATACGCAGTATTTT.

This clonotype was counted at least ten times. The chain recombines TRBV7-8 with TRBJ1-2, with a weak D call TRBD1 (5 bases). Germline loops: CDR1 SGHVS, CDR2 FQNEAQ. V was clipped by 2 bases and J by 2 bases, with 12 bases between them. CDR3 length: 15 residues. CDR3 sequence: CASSLTGRKNYGYTF. The CDR3 nucleotides read TGTGCCAGCAGCTTAACGGGACGGAAAAACTATGGCTACACCTTC.

This clonotype was seen many times. V and J are TRBV27 and TRBJ2-7, with unresolved D. V gave up 3 bases and J gave up 3 bases, with 12 bases separating them. The germline V gene has CDR1 MNHEY and CDR2 SMNVEV (reference sequence). The CDR3 is 14 amino acids. The CDR3 sequence: CASSFRRWDYEQYF. CDR3 sequence (DNA): TGTGCCAGCAGTTTCCGGCGGTGGGACTACGAGCAGTACTTC.

This clonotype was found many times. The V and J genes are TRBV5-1 and TRBJ2-7, with 10 bases lining up with TRBD1. CDR3 size: 15 residues. CDR1 SGHRS and CDR2 YFSETQ come from the germline V gene. Trimming removed 3 bases from V and 5 bases from J; junction bases left unmatched: 8. The CDR3 loop reads CASSSGTGVLHEQYF. CDR3 coding DNA: TGCGCCAGCAGCTCCGGGACAGGGGTGCTCCACGAGCAGTACTTC.

In this sample, this clonotype turned up a few times. This rearrangement joins TRBV6-2 or TRBV6-3 to TRBJ2-1; D is possibly TRBD2 (5 bases). The germline V and J ends were trimmed by 5 bases and 7 bases, with 9 bases remaining between them. The germline V gene has CDR1 MNHEY and CDR2 SVGEGT. The CDR3 extends over 12 amino acids. CDR3 in amino acids: CASSQTINEQFF. The CDR3 DNA sequence: TGTGCCAGCAGTCAGACTATAAATGAGCAGTTCTTC.

Ten or more counts support this clonotype. The genes are TRBV27 and TRBJ2-1, with TRBD1 as a possible D gene (5 bases). CDR1 is MNHEY and CDR2 is SMNVEV in the germline V gene (reference sequence). V was cut by 2 bases and J by 1 base, with 6 bases left in between. This CDR3 contains 14 residues. CDR3 sequence: CASSLQGSYNEQFF. CDR3 coding DNA: TGTGCCAGCAGTTTACAGGGTTCCTACAATGAGCAGTTCTTC.

Many counts were recorded for this clonotype. The chain uses TRBV5-1 and TRBJ2-5, with 8 nucleotides matching TRBD1. The CDR3 is made up of 13 amino acids. With V trimmed by 7 bases and J by 5 bases, 7 bases remained unmatched. Per the germline V gene, CDR1 is SGHRS and CDR2 is YFSETQ. CDR3 residues: CASGTGVDETQYF. For the CDR3, the DNA is TGCGCCAGCGGGACAGGCGTGGACGAGACCCAGTACTTC.